The rows below give T cell receptor beta chains drawn from one sample of a study of CD8 T cells in ankylosing spondylitis. MiXCR, applied by TCRdb to the 5' RACE reads, yields one record per CDR3 protein. Here the sample spans about 350,000 distinct CDR3 sequences, about 20% being singletons. The sequenced sample consisted of blood, either unsorted or a sorted T cell fraction (not recorded which). Receptor source: a male donor with ankylosing spondylitis or in good health (not recorded which). Each CDR3 is given with its conserved first and last residue. D genes are given only for firm matches. Clone size appears in some rows only: once, few, many, or a class for an expanded clone.

d_gene	j_gene	v_gene	abundance	CDR3nt	CDR3aa
TRBD2	TRBJ2-5	TRBV6-5	NA	TGTGCCAGCAGTTACCTGGCCCCTAGCGGGGGGACCGACCAAGAGACCCAGTACTTC	CASSYLAPSGGTDQETQYF
NA	TRBJ2-7	TRBV14	few	TGTGCCAGCAGCCCGCTCGGGGTTAGCTCCTACGAGCAGTACTTC	CASSPLGVSSYEQYF
TRBD1	TRBJ2-7	TRBV7-9	few	TGTGCCAGCAGCCAACCGGGACAGCTCTACGAGCAGTACTTC	CASSQPGQLYEQYF
NA	TRBJ2-3	TRBV20-1	NA	TGCAGTGCTAGCCCCCAAGGCGGAGACAGCACAGATACGCAGTATTTT	CSASPQGGDSTDTQYF
NA	TRBJ2-1	TRBV7-9	NA	TGTGCCAGCAGCCCCCGAGGGGCCCGGGATGAGCAGTTCTTC	CASSPRGARDEQFF
TRBD1	TRBJ2-5	TRBV18	NA	TGTGCCAGCTCACCACCCGGACAGGGCAGGGAGACCCAGTACTTC	CASSPPGQGRETQYF
NA	TRBJ1-2	TRBV29-1	few	TGCAGCGTTCTTGCAACTAACTATGGCTACACCTTC	CSVLATNYGYTF
NA	TRBJ2-7	TRBV24-1	NA	TGTGCCACCAGTGATTTGCAGGGGGGCGAGCAGTACTTC	CATSDLQGGEQYF
TRBD2	TRBJ2-3	TRBV29-1	few	TGCAGCGACACGAATTTGGGTCGCGGGGGTACGCAGTATTTT	CSDTNLGRGGTQYF
TRBD1	TRBJ1-5	TRBV6-1	few	TGTGCCAGCACCAACCTCGACAGGGGCTATCCGCCCCAGCATTTT	CASTNLDRGYPPQHF
NA	TRBJ2-2	TRBV20-1	NA	TGCAGTGCCCTTCCGGGTCCCACGAACACCGGGGAGCTGTTTTTT	CSALPGPTNTGELFF
TRBD1	TRBJ2-5	TRBV20-1	once	TGCAGTGCTAGAGGTCTGGGACAGATCCAAGAGACCCAGTACTTC	CSARGLGQIQETQYF
NA	TRBJ2-5	TRBV28	NA	TGTGCCAGCAGCCCAACCCAGGGGGGGCAAGAGACCCAGTACTTC	CASSPTQGGQETQYF
NA	TRBJ2-1	TRBV19	NA	TGTGCCAGTAGTTTGATGTCCTACAATGAGCAGTTCTTC	CASSLMSYNEQFF
TRBD2	TRBJ2-2	TRBV6-5	NA	TGTGCCAGCAGTTACGGGGTAGCGGGGGCTTCGGGCGGGGAGCTGTTTTTT	CASSYGVAGASGGELFF
NA	TRBJ2-3	TRBV29-1	many	TGCAGCGCCCCTCGGGACGGATTCACAGATACGCAGTATTTT	CSAPRDGFTDTQYF
NA	TRBJ2-3	TRBV20-1	NA	TGCAGTGCTACCGCTCGGCTAGCAGAGGTCACAGATACGCAGTATTTT	CSATARLAEVTDTQYF
NA	TRBJ2-2	TRBV12-3/TRBV12-4	NA	TGTGCCAGCAGTTTTTTTCGTTCCGGGGAGCTGTTTTTT	CASSFFRSGELFF
NA	TRBJ1-1	TRBV7-9	NA	TGTGCCAGCAGCTTACCCCTGATGAACACTGAAGCTTTCTTT	CASSLPLMNTEAFF
NA	TRBJ2-2	TRBV7-9	NA	TGTGCCAGCAGCGGGCTGGGATCCGCCGGGGAGCTGTTTTTT	CASSGLGSAGELFF
NA	TRBJ2-7	TRBV4-1	NA	TGCGCCAGCAGCCATGGACTTAAGGCCTTCTACGAGCAGTACTTC	CASSHGLKAFYEQYF
NA	TRBJ1-5	TRBV6-1	NA	TGTGCCAGCAGTGAAATGGGTGGGCAGGATGGCAATCAGCCCCAGCATTTT	CASSEMGGQDGNQPQHF
TRBD2	TRBJ2-7	TRBV5-1	few	TGCGCCAGCAGCTTGGAGGGGGGCGGGAGGCCCTACGAGCAGTACTTC	CASSLEGGGRPYEQYF
NA	TRBJ1-2	TRBV4-1	NA	TGCGCCAGCAGCTCCGACAGAGGCTATGGCTACACCTTC	CASSSDRGYGYTF
NA	TRBJ2-7	TRBV7-9	few	TGTGCCAGCAGCGAACCGGGATTAGGGGCCGAGCAGTACTTC	CASSEPGLGAEQYF
TRBD1	TRBJ2-1	TRBV12-3/TRBV12-4	NA	TGTGCCGGGAGGGGACAGGGGGCCTTTTCGGACAATGAGCAGTTCTTC	CAGRGQGAFSDNEQFF
NA	TRBJ1-6	TRBV12-3/TRBV12-4	NA	TGTGCCAGCAGTTTGTCGGGAGTAGCATCACCCCTCCACTTT	CASSLSGVASPLHF
TRBD1	TRBJ2-7	TRBV6-2/TRBV6-3	NA	TGTGCCAGCAGTTACCCCGACAGGGGGCAATACTTC	CASSYPDRGQYF
NA	TRBJ2-2	TRBV12-3/TRBV12-4	NA	TGTGCCAGCCGGTCGGAAAGCTACACCGGGGAGCTGTTTTTT	CASRSESYTGELFF